This record looks at one TCR beta chain sequence and its context. Antigen specificity is unknown. The CDR3 is 14 amino acids. V lost 0 bases and J 4 bases, leaving 9 bases between the germline ends. Germline loops: CDR1 LNHNV, CDR2 YYDKDF (reference sequence). Produced via immunoSEQ multiplex PCR; TCRdb's table is partial and in-frame only. Its table records more than 110,000 clones. This entry comes from a study of T cell responses to AZD1222 COVID-19 vaccine. Study-level results: Two doses of AZD1222 preceded a rise in Spike-specific TCR breadth and depth.

The TCR comes from an adult in good health. V is TRBV15 and J is TRBJ1-1, with D unclear. The sequencing sample was made of peripheral blood. The CDR3 DNA sequence: TGTGCCACCAGCAGAGATACGGGTGGCACTGAAGCTTTCTTT. Protein: CATSRDTGGTEAFF.